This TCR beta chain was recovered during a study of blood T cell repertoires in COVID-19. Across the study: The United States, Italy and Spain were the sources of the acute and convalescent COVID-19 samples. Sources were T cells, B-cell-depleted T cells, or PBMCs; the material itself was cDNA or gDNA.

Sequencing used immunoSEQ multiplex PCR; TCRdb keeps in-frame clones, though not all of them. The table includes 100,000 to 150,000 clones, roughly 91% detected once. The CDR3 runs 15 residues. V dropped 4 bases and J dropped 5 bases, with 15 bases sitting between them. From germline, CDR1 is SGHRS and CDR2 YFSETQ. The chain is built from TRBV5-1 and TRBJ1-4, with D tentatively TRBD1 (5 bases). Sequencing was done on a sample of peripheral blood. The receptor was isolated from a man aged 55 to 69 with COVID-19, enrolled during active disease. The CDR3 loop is CASSGRGAPNEKLFF. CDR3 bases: TGCGCCAGCAGCGGTCGCGGGGCCCCGAATGAAAAACTGTTTTTT. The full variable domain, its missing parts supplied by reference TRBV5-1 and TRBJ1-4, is KAGVTQTPRYLIKTRGQQVTLSCSPISGHRSVSWYQQTPGQGLQFLFEYFSETQRNKGNFPGRFSGRQFSNSRSEMNVSTLELGDSALYLCASSGRGAPNEKLFFGSGTQLSVL.